This T cell receptor (beta chain) was recorded in a study of shared clonotypes between healthy human individuals. At a deep level, the assay was run. Authors' methods: Filtering differed since immunoSEQ provided only junctions, with no quality scores. Sequencing used immunoSEQ multiplex PCR; TCRdb keeps in-frame clones, though not all of them. That table gives V, J and clone size, and the DNA gave D and trimming. The data contain about 490,000 clones, about 84% of them singletons. None of the donors, who were healthy HIV-negative adults, had recently had acute infections or vaccinations. Those who donated, Caucasian adults without exception, all lived in Nashville, Tennessee. The CDR3 extends over 14 amino acids. V trimming: 3 bases; J trimming: 3 bases; junction bases outside the gene matches: 1. From germline, CDR1 is MDHEN and CDR2 SYDVKM.

Sequenced input: PBMCs. This chain connects TRBV28 to TRBJ2-7; TRBD2 matches at 11 bases. The receptor was derived from a woman between 40 and 55 years old in good health. Some clones in this sample may be carry-over from other donors' samples. The CDR3 DNA reads as TGTGCCAGCAGTTTTAGCGGGAGGGTCTACGAGCAGTACTTC. This gives the protein CASSFSGRVYEQYF.